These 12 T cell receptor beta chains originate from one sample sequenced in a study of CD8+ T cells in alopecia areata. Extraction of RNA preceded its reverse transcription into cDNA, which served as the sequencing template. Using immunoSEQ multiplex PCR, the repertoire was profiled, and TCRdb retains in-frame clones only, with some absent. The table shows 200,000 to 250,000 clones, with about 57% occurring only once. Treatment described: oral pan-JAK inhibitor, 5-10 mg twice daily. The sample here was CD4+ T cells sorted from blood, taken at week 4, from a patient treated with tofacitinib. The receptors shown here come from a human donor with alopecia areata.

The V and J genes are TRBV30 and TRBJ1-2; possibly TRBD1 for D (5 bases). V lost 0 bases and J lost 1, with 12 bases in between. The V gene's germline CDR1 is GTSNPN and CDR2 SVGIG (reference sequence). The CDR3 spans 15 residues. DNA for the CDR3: TGTGCCTGGAGTGTGGGACCCACAGATAACTATGGCTACACCTTC. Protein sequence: CAWSVGPTDNYGYTF.

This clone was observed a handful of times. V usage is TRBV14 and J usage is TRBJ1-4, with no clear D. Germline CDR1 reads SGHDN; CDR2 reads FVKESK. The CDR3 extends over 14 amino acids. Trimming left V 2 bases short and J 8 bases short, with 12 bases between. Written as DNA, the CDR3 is TGTGCCAGCAGCCAATTTTGGGAGAGGGAAAAACTGTTTTTT. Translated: CASSQFWEREKLFF.

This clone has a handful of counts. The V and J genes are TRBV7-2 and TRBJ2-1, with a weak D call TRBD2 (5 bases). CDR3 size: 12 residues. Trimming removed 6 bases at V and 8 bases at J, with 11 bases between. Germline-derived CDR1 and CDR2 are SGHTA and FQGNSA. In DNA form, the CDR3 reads TGTGCCAGCAGGCGAGGAGGCGATGAGCAGTTCTTC. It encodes CASRRGGDEQFF. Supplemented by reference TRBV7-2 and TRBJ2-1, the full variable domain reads GAGVSQSPSNKVTEKGKDVELRCDPISGHTALYWYRQSLGQGLEFLIYFQGNSAPDKSGLPSDRFSAERTGGSVSTLTIQRTQQEDSAVYLCASRRGGDEQFFGPGTRLTVL.

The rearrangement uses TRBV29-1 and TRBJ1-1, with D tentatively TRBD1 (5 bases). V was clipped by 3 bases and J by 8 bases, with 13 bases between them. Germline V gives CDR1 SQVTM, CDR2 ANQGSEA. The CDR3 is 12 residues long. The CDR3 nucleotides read TGCAGCGTTGAGAGGGCGCGGACAGAAGCTTTCTTT. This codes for CSVERARTEAFF.

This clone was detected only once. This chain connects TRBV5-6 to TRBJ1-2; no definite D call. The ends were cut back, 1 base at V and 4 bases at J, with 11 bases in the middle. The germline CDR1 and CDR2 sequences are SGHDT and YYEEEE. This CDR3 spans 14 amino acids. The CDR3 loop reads CASSLSGVRYGYTF. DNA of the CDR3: TGTGCCAGCAGCTTGAGTGGGGTTCGCTATGGCTACACCTTC.

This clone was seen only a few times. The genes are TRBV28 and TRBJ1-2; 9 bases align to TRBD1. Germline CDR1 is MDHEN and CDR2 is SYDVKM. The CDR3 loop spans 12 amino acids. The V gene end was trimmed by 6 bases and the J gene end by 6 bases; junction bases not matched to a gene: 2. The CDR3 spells CASSRTGDGYTF. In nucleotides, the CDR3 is TGTGCCAGCAGCCGGACAGGGGATGGCTACACCTTC.

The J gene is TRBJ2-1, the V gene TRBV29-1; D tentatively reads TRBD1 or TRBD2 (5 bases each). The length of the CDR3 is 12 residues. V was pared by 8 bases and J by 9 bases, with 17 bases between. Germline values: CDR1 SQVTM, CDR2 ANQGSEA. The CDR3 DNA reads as TGCAGCTTAAGCCGGGGCGGCAGTGAGCAGTTCTTC. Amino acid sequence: CSLSRGGSEQFF.

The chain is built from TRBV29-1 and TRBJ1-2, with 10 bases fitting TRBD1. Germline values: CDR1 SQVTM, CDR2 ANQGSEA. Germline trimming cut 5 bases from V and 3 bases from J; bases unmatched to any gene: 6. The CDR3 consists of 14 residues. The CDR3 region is CSVLGDRGDYGYTF. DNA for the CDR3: TGCAGCGTTCTGGGGGACAGGGGAGACTATGGCTACACCTTC.

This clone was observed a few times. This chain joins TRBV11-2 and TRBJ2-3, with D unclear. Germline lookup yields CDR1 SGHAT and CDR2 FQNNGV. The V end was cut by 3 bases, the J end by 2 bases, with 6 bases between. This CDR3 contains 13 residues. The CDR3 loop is CASSFFPTDTQYF. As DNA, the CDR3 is TGTGCCAGCAGCTTTTTCCCCACAGATACGCAGTATTTT.

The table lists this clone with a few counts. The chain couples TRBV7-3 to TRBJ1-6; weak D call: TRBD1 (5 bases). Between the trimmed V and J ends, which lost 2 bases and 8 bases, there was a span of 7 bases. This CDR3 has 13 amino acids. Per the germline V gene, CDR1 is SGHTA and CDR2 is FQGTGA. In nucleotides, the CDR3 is TGTGCCAGCAGCTTACTACAGGATTCACCCCTCCACTTT. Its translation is CASSLLQDSPLHF.

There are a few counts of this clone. CDR3 in DNA: TGTGCCAGCAGTGAACAGGGGTTACGGGAGCTGTTTTTT. The encoded protein is CASSEQGLRELFF. The V and J genes are TRBV6-1 and TRBJ2-2, with a possible D match to TRBD1 (6 bases). V was trimmed by 2 bases and J by 9 bases, leaving 10 bases between them. Germline V gene lookup returns CDR1 MNHNS and CDR2 SASEGT. The CDR3 consists of 13 residues.

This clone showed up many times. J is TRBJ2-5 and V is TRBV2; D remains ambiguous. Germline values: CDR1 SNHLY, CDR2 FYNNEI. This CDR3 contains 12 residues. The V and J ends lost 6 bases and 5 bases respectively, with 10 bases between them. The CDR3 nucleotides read TGTGCCAGCAGGTTAGCCTGGGAGACCCAGTACTTC. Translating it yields CASRLAWETQYF.